The clone carrying this TCR beta chain was counted a few times. Its antigen is still unknown. Isolation recovered at least 6.5 million PBMCs from every sample. There were at least 5 micrograms of total RNA extracted from every sample. A second roughly 6 to 12 cycle PCR used barcoded and J-beta primers. TCRdb passed the 5' RACE reads through MiXCR, listing each CDR3 protein once. Of 850,000 to 1,300,000 distinct CDR3 sequences in the sample, 40% to 55% are singletons; the top ten hold over 15%. These data come from a study of blood T cells in healthy people across ages. Germline V gives CDR1 SEHNR, CDR2 FQNEAQ (reference sequence). The V end was cut by 5 bases, the J end by 5 bases, with 7 bases between. The CDR3 contains 11 residues. Points from the study as a whole: Observed TCR beta diversity showed a strong correlation with the percentage of naive T cells as measured by flow cytometry.

The sequencing input was blood. This chain joins TRBV7-9 and TRBJ2-7; D is uncertain. The receptor's source is an older woman in good health. CDR3 sequence: CASSPFNEQYF. As DNA, the CDR3 is TGTGCCAGCAGCCCATTTAACGAGCAGTACTTC. Full variable domain (remainder filled in from reference TRBV7-9 and TRBJ2-7): DTGVSQNPRHKITKRGQNVTFRCDPISEHNRLYWYRQTLGQGPEFLTYFQNEAQLEKSRLLSDRFSAERPKGSFSTLEIQRTEQGDSAMYLCASSPFNEQYFGPGTRLTVT.